These T cell receptor beta chains were read from a single sample in a study of human T cells and chemical hapten exposure. TCRdb re-derived calls from the RACE reads in MiXCR, one entry per CDR3 protein. This table has about 380,000 distinct CDR3 sequences, 4% to 6% appearing once. The sample was whole blood, taken in connection with sensitization to the hapten diphenylcyclopropenone (DPC). The receptors derive from a woman between 45 and 65 years old with alopecia areata. Some clones in this sample may be carry-over from other donors' samples. CDR3s leave out the opening cysteine and the closing phenylalanine or tryptophan. Each record gives: V gene, J gene, CDR3 protein.

V: TRBV12-3/TRBV12-4; J: TRBJ2-7; CDR3: ASSQRLAGVGYEQY
V: TRBV27; J: TRBJ2-1; CDR3: ASTPTTDRVVPEQF
V: TRBV6-5; J: TRBJ2-7; CDR3: ASSGLAGGGNEQY
V: TRBV7-2; J: TRBJ1-1; CDR3: ASSPAGRAAEAF
V: TRBV3-1; J: TRBJ2-7; CDR3: ASSQFRDKEQY
V: TRBV7-2; J: TRBJ2-1; CDR3: ASSLGGWVNEQF
V: TRBV5-4; J: TRBJ2-1; CDR3: ASSLKTGISYNEQF
V: TRBV7-2; J: TRBJ2-3; CDR3: ASSFRLAGVTDTQY
V: TRBV20-1; J: TRBJ2-1; CDR3: SASVTSGGAGEQF
V: TRBV5-1; J: TRBJ2-7; CDR3: ASSSGTGIYEQY
V: TRBV5-1; J: TRBJ2-5; CDR3: ASSFSGEETQY
V: TRBV7-9; J: TRBJ1-1; CDR3: ASSLPEAF
V: TRBV12-5; J: TRBJ2-7; CDR3: ASGSGQHIYEQY
V: TRBV10-3; J: TRBJ1-1; CDR3: AISESDTEAF
V: TRBV9; J: TRBJ2-1; CDR3: ASSVARSSYNEQF
V: TRBV5-1; J: TRBJ1-1; CDR3: ASSSGGGANTEAF
V: TRBV5-1; J: TRBJ1-1; CDR3: ASSPLPGQGAVDTEAF
V: TRBV7-9; J: TRBJ2-2; CDR3: ASSSGTSGINTGELF
V: TRBV9; J: TRBJ2-7; CDR3: ASSVGGRVHEQY
V: TRBV7-2; J: TRBJ1-3; CDR3: ASSRRSKEDTIY
V: TRBV27; J: TRBJ1-5; CDR3: ASSLGVGGNQPQH
V: TRBV21-1; J: TRBJ1-2; CDR3: ASSKAKGRCYGYT
V: TRBV20-1; J: TRBJ1-1; CDR3: SASLDREISEAF
V: TRBV29-1; J: TRBJ1-3; CDR3: SVGLGQTGNTIY